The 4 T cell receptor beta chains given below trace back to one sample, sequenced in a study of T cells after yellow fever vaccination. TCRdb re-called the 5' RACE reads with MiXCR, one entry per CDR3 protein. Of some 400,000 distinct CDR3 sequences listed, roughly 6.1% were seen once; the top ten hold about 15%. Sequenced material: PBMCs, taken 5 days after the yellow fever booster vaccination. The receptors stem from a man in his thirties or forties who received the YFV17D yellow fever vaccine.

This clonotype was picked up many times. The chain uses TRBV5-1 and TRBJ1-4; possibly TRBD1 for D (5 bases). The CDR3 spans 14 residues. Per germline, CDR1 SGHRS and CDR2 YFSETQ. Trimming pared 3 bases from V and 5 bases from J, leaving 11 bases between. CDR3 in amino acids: CASSYGRENEKLFF. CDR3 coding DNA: TGCGCCAGCAGCTACGGCAGGGAGAATGAAAAACTGTTTTTT.

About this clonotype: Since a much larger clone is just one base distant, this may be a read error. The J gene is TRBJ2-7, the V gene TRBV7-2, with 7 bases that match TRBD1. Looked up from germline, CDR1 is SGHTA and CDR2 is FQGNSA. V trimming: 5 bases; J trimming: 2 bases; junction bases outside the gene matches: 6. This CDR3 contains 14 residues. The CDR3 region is CASSRDSTAYEQYF. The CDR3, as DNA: TGTGCCAGCAGCCGGGACAGTACCGCCTACGAGCAGTACTTC. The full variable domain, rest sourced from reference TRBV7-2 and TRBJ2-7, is GAGVSQSPSNKVTEKGKDVELRCDPISGHTALYWYRQSLGQGLEFLIYFQGNSAPDKSGLPSDRFSAERTGGSVSTLTIQRTQQEDSAVYLCASSRDSTAYEQYFGPGTRLTVT.

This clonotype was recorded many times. CDR3: CSVEEPENEQFF. The CDR3, as DNA: TGCAGCGTTGAAGAGCCGGAGAATGAGCAGTTCTTC. This chain uses TRBV29-1 with TRBJ2-1, with D unclear. Trimming stripped 0 bases from V and 7 bases from J, with 7 bases between. CDR1 and CDR2 (germline): SQVTM, ANQGSEA. The CDR3 is made up of 12 amino acids.

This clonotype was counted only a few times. CDR3 nucleotide sequence: TGCAGGGGGGCCTGGGGAGATACGCAGTATTTT. Its translation: CRGAWGDTQYF. This chain joins TRBV20-1 and TRBJ2-3; perhaps TRBD1 as D (6 bases). This CDR3 has 11 amino acids. Germline assignment: CDR1 DFQATT and CDR2 SNEGSKA (reference sequence).